The 19 T cell receptor beta chains in this list originate from one sample, sequenced in a study of post-analysis software for immune sequencing data. Overall study results and limits: Patients had higher frequencies than controls of roughly 5 TRBV segments, including TRBV5-6, TRBV5-1 and TRBV20-1.

Unique molecular identifiers featured in each of the TCR beta cDNA libraries. TCRdb independently ran MiXCR on the PCR reads; one entry per CDR3 protein. This table has 750,000 to 950,000 distinct CDR3 sequences, approximately 57% appearing once. The antigens for these receptors are not known. The sequenced sample consisted of blood. The source of these receptors is a girl aged 5-17 years with multiple sclerosis.

This clonotype showed up just a few times. The chain has TRBV20-1 and TRBJ2-7; TRBD1 is a possible D gene (5 bases). V was trimmed by 6 bases and J by 6 bases, leaving 24 bases between them. The germline V gene encodes CDR1 DFQATT and CDR2 SNEGSKA (reference sequence). CDR3 length: 15 residues. The CDR3: CSATVLGRQGFEQYF. In DNA, the CDR3 is TGCAGTGCCACCGTTCTGGGGCGCCAGGGCTTCGAGCAGTACTTC.

A note on this clonotype: An end of the junction differs from the germline gene, which may be a read error. The rearrangement uses TRBV12-5 and TRBJ2-7, with D tentatively TRBD2 (5 bases). The CDR3 runs to 13 residues. Germline lookup yields CDR1 LGHNT and CDR2 FRNRAP. CDR3 DNA: TGCGCTAGTGGTTCCCTTTCGGGATACGAGCAGTACTTC. Translation gives CASGSLSGYEQYF. Complete variable domain (other parts from reference TRBV12-5 and TRBJ2-7): DARVTQTPRHKVTEMGQEVTMRCQPILGHNTVFWYRQTMMQGLELLAYFRNRAPLDDSGMPKDRFSAEMPDATLATLKIQPSEPRDSAVYFCASGSLSGYEQYFGPGTRLTVT.

This rearrangement joins TRBV4-1 to TRBJ2-7; D is possibly TRBD2 (6 bases). Germline V lookup: CDR1 MGHRA, CDR2 YSYEKL. Trimming pared 0 bases from V and 0 bases from J, leaving 9 bases between. This CDR3 spans 15 amino acids. CDR3 region: CASSQDRGFSYEQYF. In DNA form, the CDR3 reads TGCGCCAGCAGCCAAGACCGGGGGTTCTCCTACGAGCAGTACTTC.

The rearrangement links TRBV4-1 to TRBJ2-7, with 11 positions matching TRBD2. With V trimmed by 0 bases and J by 3 bases, 10 bases remained unmatched. The CDR3 covers 18 residues. Germline values: CDR1 MGHRA, CDR2 YSYEKL. The chain's CDR3 is CASSQDWAFLAGGYEQYF. DNA of the CDR3: TGCGCCAGCAGCCAAGACTGGGCGTTTCTAGCGGGGGGCTACGAGCAGTACTTC.

This chain links TRBV20-1 with TRBJ2-5; D uncertain. Germline CDR1 and CDR2: DFQATT and SNEGSKA (reference sequence). This CDR3 is built from 13 residues. V lost 2 bases and J lost 2, with 9 bases in between. The CDR3 DNA is TGCAGTGCTAGAAGGTCGCAGCAAGAGACCCAGTACTTC. Translated, it gives CSARRSQQETQYF.

CDR3 region: CASSFSSGGASSGELFF. The CDR3 region has the DNA TGTGCCAGCAGTTTCTCTAGCGGGGGGGCTTCGTCCGGGGAGCTGTTTTTT. This chain connects TRBV6-5 to TRBJ2-2, with TRBD2 matching 12 bases. The germline V gene encodes CDR1 MNHEY and CDR2 SVGAGI. This CDR3 has 17 residues. The J segment lost 6 bases and the V segment lost 4 bases, leaving 9 bases of the junction unmatched.

This clonotype came up a few times. The chain is built from TRBV5-1 and TRBJ2-1; a weak D match, TRBD2 (6 bases). The CDR3 totals 18 residues. Trimming took off 2 bases at V and 9 bases at J, with 27 bases between the two ends. Per the germline V gene, CDR1 is SGHRS and CDR2 is YFSETQ. CDR3 residues: CASSFLSGDLLRHLEQFF. For the CDR3, the DNA is TGCGCCAGCAGCTTCCTCTCGGGGGATCTCCTAAGACATCTTGAGCAGTTCTTC.

In its sample, this clonotype was seen a few times. The chain joins TRBV4-1 to TRBJ1-2; 7 nucleotides line up with TRBD1. Germline CDR1 MGHRA, CDR2 YSYEKL. The CDR3 consists of 18 residues. The V and J ends lost 0 bases and 6 bases, in that order; junction bases with no gene match: 16. In DNA, the CDR3 is TGCGCCAGCAGCCAAGAGGGTCTGGCAGGGGGACCTGGGCATGGCTACACCTTC. It yields the protein CASSQEGLAGGPGHGYTF.

This sequence joins TRBV9 and TRBJ1-4; maybe TRBD1 (6 bases). The V gene's germline CDR1 is SGDLS and CDR2 YYNGEE. The CDR3 extends over 17 amino acids. V was trimmed by 4 bases and J by 0 bases, leaving 16 bases between them. CDR3: CASSPGTLKATNEKLFF. The CDR3 bases are TGTGCCAGCAGCCCCGGGACACTAAAGGCAACTAATGAAAAACTGTTTTTT. The full variable domain, in which reference TRBV9 and TRBJ1-4 provide the parts outside the CDR3, is DSGVTQTPKHLITATGQRVTLRCSPRSGDLSVYWYQQSLDQGLQFLIQYYNGEERAKGNILERFSAQQFPDLHSELNLSSLELGDSALYFCASSPGTLKATNEKLFFGSGTQLSVL.

This clonotype was counted ten times or more. V and J are TRBV5-1 and TRBJ2-7; D is perhaps TRBD2 (5 bases). Germline V gives CDR1 SGHRS, CDR2 YFSETQ. The CDR3 length is 14 residues. V lost 4 bases, J lost 1 base, and 12 bases lay in between. CDR3 coding DNA: TGCGCCAGCAGCAGCATACCGGGGTCCTACGAGCAGTACTTC. Its protein product is CASSSIPGSYEQYF. The variable domain in full, completed from reference TRBV5-1 and TRBJ2-7, reads KAGVTQTPRYLIKTRGQQVTLSCSPISGHRSVSWYQQTPGQGLQFLFEYFSETQRNKGNFPGRFSGRQFSNSRSEMNVSTLELGDSALYLCASSSIPGSYEQYFGPGTRLTVT.

This clonotype was picked up a small number of times. The chain links TRBV7-8 to TRBJ2-5, with D maybe TRBD1 (6 bases). V gave up 2 bases and J gave up 2 bases, with 15 bases separating them. Germline CDR1 and CDR2: SGHVS and FQNEAQ. The CDR3 is made up of 16 amino acids. CDR3 bases: TGTGCCAGCAGCTTATACCATGACAGGATGCAAGAGACCCAGTACTTC. Its translation is CASSLYHDRMQETQYF. Looking up the rest from reference TRBV7-8 and TRBJ2-5 gives the full variable domain: GAGVSQSPRYKVAKRGQDVALRCDPISGHVSLFWYQQALGQGPEFLTYFQNEAQLDKSGLPSDRFFAERPEGSVSTLKIQRTQQEDSAVYLCASSLYHDRMQETQYFGPGTRLLVL.

This chain connects TRBV14 to TRBJ2-7; D is perhaps TRBD1 (7 bases). The V gene lost 4 bases and the J gene lost 0 bases, with 19 bases spanning the gap. Germline-derived CDR1 and CDR2 are SGHDN and FVKESK. This CDR3 spans 17 amino acids. The CDR3 sequence is CASSLAIADRSSYEQYF. The CDR3 nucleotides are TGTGCCAGCAGCCTCGCGATAGCGGACAGGTCCTCCTACGAGCAGTACTTC.

This clonotype occurred a few times. This chain links TRBV11-3 with TRBJ2-3, with D tentatively TRBD2 (5 bases). V was clipped by 6 bases and J by 0 bases, with 10 bases between them. The CDR3 extends over 14 amino acids. CDR1 is SGHNT, CDR2 YENEEA, per germline. The CDR3 DNA reads as TGTGCCAGCAGACAAGCGGCTAGCACAGATACGCAGTATTTT. This translates into CASRQAASTDTQYF.

V is TRBV6-1 and J is TRBJ1-1, with D possibly TRBD1 on 5 matching bases. Trimming stripped 8 bases from V and 5 bases from J, with 12 bases between. CDR3 length: 12 residues. Germline V CDR1 and CDR2: MNHNS, SASEGT. CDR3 sequence reads: CASHAGWTEAFF. The CDR3 DNA follows: TGTGCCAGCCACGCAGGGTGGACTGAAGCTTTCTTT.

This clonotype was detected once. The chain employs TRBV7-8 and TRBJ2-7; 7 positions match TRBD1. The CDR3 has 15 residues. V gave up 5 bases and J gave up 6 bases; unmatched junction bases: 13. CDR1 and CDR2 from the germline V gene are SGHVS and FQNEAQ. The CDR3 DNA follows: TGTGCCAGCAGCCGACCCGACAGGGACCTCCGCGAGCAGTACTTC. Its protein is CASSRPDRDLREQYF.

This clonotype was detected a few times. The J gene is TRBJ2-7, the V gene TRBV29-1; TRBD2 matches at 10 bases. The germline CDR1 and CDR2 sequences are SQVTM and ANQGSEA. Unmatched junction bases numbered 5, after V lost 6 bases and J lost 3 bases. This CDR3 contains 13 residues. The CDR3 DNA follows: TGCAGCGTCCGGTGGACTAGCGGCTACGAGCAGTACTTC. It encodes CSVRWTSGYEQYF.

In regard to this clonotype: The junction does not match germline at one end; this may be a read error. This chain links TRBV7-9 with TRBJ2-3, with TRBD2 identical over 9 bases. CDR3 length equals 17 residues. CDR1 and CDR2 (germline): SEHNR, FQNEAQ (reference sequence). This chain's CDR3 is CASSPRVTSGFTDAQYF. CDR3 nucleotide sequence: TGTGCCAGCAGCCCTAGGGTGACTAGCGGCTTCACAGATGCGCAGTATTTT.

The gene calls are TRBV27 and TRBJ1-2, with D perhaps TRBD1 (6 bases). V gave up 6 bases and J gave up 2 bases, with 22 bases separating them. This CDR3 contains 17 residues. CDR1 is MNHEY, CDR2 SMNVEV, per germline (reference sequence). CDR3 region: CASSRKGGGAGNYGYTF. CDR3 bases: TGTGCCAGCAGCCGCAAGGGGGGGGGCGCAGGGAACTATGGCTACACCTTC.

The rearrangement links TRBV20-1 to TRBJ2-1, with 8 bases matching TRBD2. The ends lost 6 bases at V and 2 bases at J; junction bases unmatched: 3. The CDR3 is 13 amino acids. Germline V gives CDR1 DFQATT, CDR2 SNEGSKA (reference sequence). Here the CDR3 reads CSAWTSPYNEQFF. The CDR3 DNA follows: TGCAGTGCATGGACTAGCCCCTACAATGAGCAGTTCTTC.